These T cell receptor beta chains were read from a single sample in a study of control samples from healthy donors and cancer patients. TCRdb's table, derived via immunoSEQ multiplex PCR, lists solely in-frame clones and lacks some. The sample includes 130,000 or so clones, roughly 90% of them seen just once. The sequencing input was blood. Receptors were obtained from a man over 45 in good health. The CDR3 runs from the conserved cysteine through the conserved F or W. The D gene is left open where the match is weak. Only part of the rows carry a size: once, few, many, or a class if the clone is expanded.

j_call d_call v_call clone_size cdr3_nt cdr3_aa
TRBJ2-5 . TRBV9 . TGTGCCAGCAGCATGACAGGACAAGAGACCCAGTACTTC CASSMTGQETQYF
TRBJ1-2 TRBD1 TRBV29-1 . TGCAGCGTTCGACAGGGCAGCTATGGCTACACCTTC CSVRQGSYGYTF
TRBJ2-5 . TRBV6-5 . TGTGCCAGCAGTTTCCGTCAGGCGGGCGAGACCCAGTACTTC CASSFRQAGETQYF
TRBJ1-3 . TRBV5-4 few TGTGCCAGCAGCGAGCGGACGGGAAACTCTGGAAACACCATATATTTT CASSERTGNSGNTIYF
TRBJ2-5 . TRBV19 . TGTGCCAGTAGTATAGGAAGTGCCCGAGAGACCCAGTACTTC CASSIGSARETQYF
TRBJ2-1 TRBD1 TRBV6-5 . TGTGCCAGCAGCCTCCGGGACAGGGGGCTCGATGAGCAGTTCTTC CASSLRDRGLDEQFF
TRBJ1-1 . TRBV19 . TGTGCCAGTACCCCGGTAGGGAACACTGAAGCTTTCTTT CASTPVGNTEAFF
TRBJ1-4 TRBD1 TRBV7-9 . TGTGCCAGCAGCTTACCAGGGACAGGGGTTGAAAAACTGTTTTTT CASSLPGTGVEKLFF
TRBJ1-5 . TRBV9 . TGTGCCAGCAGCGTAGGGAATCAGCCCCAGCATTTT CASSVGNQPQHF
TRBJ2-5 TRBD2 TRBV30 . TGTGCCTGGAGGTTCTGGCTAGCGGGGGGGGTGTACCAAGAGACCCAGTACTTC CAWRFWLAGGVYQETQYF
TRBJ1-1 . TRBV27 . TGTGCCAGCAGTGTATCTCGCAGAACTGAAGCTTTCTTT CASSVSRRTEAFF
TRBJ1-1 . TRBV19 few TGTGCCACCCATTATCCCGGGAGCACTGAAGCTTTCTTT CATHYPGSTEAFF
TRBJ2-5 TRBD2 TRBV7-7 . TGTGCCAGCAGCCGGGACTATAACCAAGAGACCCAGTACTTC CASSRDYNQETQYF
TRBJ1-2 . TRBV19 . TGTGCCAGTAGTATAGGAGGCCCGGACAGCTATGGCTACACCTTC CASSIGGPDSYGYTF
TRBJ1-2 . TRBV9 . TGTGCCAGCAGCGTAGATCAGGGGCGTCTCTATGGCTACACCTTC CASSVDQGRLYGYTF
TRBJ2-7 TRBD2 TRBV9 . TGTGCCAGCAGCGTATCGTCTAGCGGGGCGTACGAGCAGTACTTC CASSVSSSGAYEQYF
TRBJ1-1 . TRBV6-5 . TGTGCCAGCAGTAACTCTCCAGGGGTCGATACTGAAGCTTTCTTT CASSNSPGVDTEAFF
TRBJ1-2 . TRBV6-2/TRBV6-3 . TGTGCCAGCAGTTACTATACAGAAAATGGCTACACCTTC CASSYYTENGYTF
TRBJ2-1 TRBD2 TRBV18 . TGTGCCAGCTCACCCTTCGGGGGGGCGAAATACAATGAGCAGTTCTTC CASSPFGGAKYNEQFF
TRBJ2-6 . TRBV5-8 . TGTGCCAGCAGCTTTGGGGCCAACGTCCTGACTTTC CASSFGANVLTF
TRBJ1-4 . TRBV9 . TGTGCCAGCAGCGTAGGTAGGGTAGCGAATAATGAAAAACTGTTTTTT CASSVGRVANNEKLFF
TRBJ1-2 . TRBV18 . TGTGCCAGCTCACCGACCGACAGGACAACCTTC CASSPTDRTTF
TRBJ2-7 TRBD1 TRBV4-3 once TGCGCCAGCAGCCAAGTATGGGGGACAGGGAGTTACGAGCAGTACTTC CASSQVWGTGSYEQYF
TRBJ2-3 . TRBV9 . TGTGCCAGCAGCGTAGATTACGCAGATACGCAGTATTTT CASSVDYADTQYF
TRBJ1-6 . TRBV6-5 . TGTGCCAGCACGGGGGAGAGCTCCTATAATTCACCCCTCCACTTT CASTGESSYNSPLHF
TRBJ1-3 . TRBV3-1/TRBV3-2 . TGTGCCAGCAGCCAAGGCATCCTCACGGGGTCTGGAAACACCATATATTTT CASSQGILTGSGNTIYF